One and the same sample provided the 2 T cell receptor beta chains below, sequenced in a study of response to subunit inactivated influenza vaccine. Each CDR3 protein gets one entry after TCRdb re-called the RT-PCR reads with MiXCR. The data show roughly 700,000 distinct CDR3 sequences, with more than 11% seen just once and 6.5% to 8.5% held by the top ten. Source: PBMCs from blood, taken 14 to 15 days before vaccination. These receptors originate from a man aged 50-60 years who received an inactivated influenza vaccine.

The V gene is TRBV12-3 or TRBV12-4, the J gene TRBJ2-5, with 12 positions matching TRBD1. Trimming at V came to 4 bases and at J to 5 bases, leaving 8 bases not matched to a gene. There are 16 residues in the CDR3. The CDR3 reads CASSSTGTGGEETQYF. The CDR3 nucleotides read TGTGCCAGCAGTTCAACCGGGACAGGGGGCGAGGAGACCCAGTACTTC.

CDR3: CSARDSGMGTSGQGSYEQYF. The CDR3 region has the DNA TGCAGTGCTAGAGATTCGGGGATGGGGACTAGCGGTCAAGGCTCCTACGAGCAGTACTTC. The V and J genes are TRBV20-1 and TRBJ2-7; 11 nucleotides line up with TRBD2. CDR1 is DFQATT, CDR2 SNEGSKA, per germline (reference sequence). The V gene end was trimmed by 0 bases and the J gene end by 0 bases; junction bases not matched to a gene: 16. This CDR3 region has 20 residues.